This T cell receptor beta chain was identified during a study of T cell changes during pregnancy in multiple sclerosis. The ends were cut back, 0 bases at V and 4 bases at J, with 11 bases in the middle. CDR3 length: 15 residues. CDR1 and CDR2 (germline): SGHNT, YYREEE (reference sequence). Repertoires were generated with immunoSEQ multiplex PCR, while TCRdb's copy carries only in-frame clones and drops some. The repertoire has tens of thousands of clones, around 90% of them found once; the top ten carry more than 1.5%. The source is a female donor with multiple sclerosis, enrolled in a pregnancy study. This material consisted of peripheral blood, taken in the first trimester of pregnancy. The chain carries TRBV5-4 and TRBJ2-1; D is possibly TRBD1 (5 bases). The CDR3 protein is CASSLGQGAYNEQFF. DNA of the CDR3: TGTGCCAGCAGCTTGGGCCAGGGTGCTTACAATGAGCAGTTCTTC.